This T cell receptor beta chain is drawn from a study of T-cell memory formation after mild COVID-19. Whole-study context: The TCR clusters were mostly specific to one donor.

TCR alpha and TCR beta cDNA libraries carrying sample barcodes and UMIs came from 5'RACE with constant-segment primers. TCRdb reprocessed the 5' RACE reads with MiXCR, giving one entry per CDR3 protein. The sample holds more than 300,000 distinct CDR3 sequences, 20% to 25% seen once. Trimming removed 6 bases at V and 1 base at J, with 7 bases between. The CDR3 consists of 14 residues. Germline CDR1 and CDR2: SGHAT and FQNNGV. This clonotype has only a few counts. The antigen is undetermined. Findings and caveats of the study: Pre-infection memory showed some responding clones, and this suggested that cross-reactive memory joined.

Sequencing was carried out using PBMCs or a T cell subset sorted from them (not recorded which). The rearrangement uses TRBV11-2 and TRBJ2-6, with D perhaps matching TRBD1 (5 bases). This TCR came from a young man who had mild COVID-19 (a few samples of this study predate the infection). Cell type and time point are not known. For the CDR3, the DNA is TGTGCCAGCAGGCAGGGTTCTGGGGCCAACGTCCTGACTTTC. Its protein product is CASRQGSGANVLTF.